This T cell receptor beta chain was sequenced for a study of radiation and T cells in renal cell carcinoma. As to time point: blood 2 weeks post-SBRT. The treatment denotes: 15 Gy SBRT to primary tumor, nephrectomy 4 weeks later. After SBRT, blood was collected at 2 and 4 weeks, plus baseline. This renal cell carcinoma was of the clear cell type. V lost 6 bases, J lost 2 bases, and 8 bases stayed unmatched. The CDR3 runs to 15 residues. In germline, CDR1 is SNHLY, CDR2 FYNNEI. Generated by immunoSEQ multiplex PCR, the TCRdb table keeps only in-frame clones and is missing some. The sample holds about 150,000 clones, approximately 90% seen once. General study points: Pretreatment tumor biopsies were lacking, so baseline clonotypes are unknown.

Of note for this clone: The target antigen is unknown.

The chain links TRBV2 to TRBJ1-1; 8 nucleotides line up with TRBD1. The sequence derives from a woman in her fifties or sixties with renal cell carcinoma. This sample comprised blood, obtained from a patient whose treatment included radiotherapy and nephrectomy. The CDR3 DNA is TGTGCCAGCAGCGGCTACAGGGGGGAAAACACTGAAGCTTTCTTT. Translated, it gives CASSGYRGENTEAFF.